The present entry profiles one TCR beta chain with its context. Its antigen is unknown. Measured with immunoSEQ multiplex PCR; TCRdb has only the in-frame clones, and not every one. The profile shows 52,000 or so clones, 70% to 85% of them singletons. The sample originates from a study of T cell responses to AZD1222 COVID-19 vaccine. At the level of the study: Doses given second, at about 4 or about 12 weeks, were pooled.

V dropped 4 bases and J dropped 5; count of bases not matched to a gene: 8. The CDR3 covers 15 residues. Germline V gives CDR1 SGHRS, CDR2 YFSETQ. Findings and caveats of the study: Repertoires were sampled only after the peak T cell response. In a largely white British group with more females than males, clonal diversity was possibly underestimated.

The sequence derives from an adult in good health. This rearrangement joins TRBV5-1 to TRBJ1-4, with 7 bases matching TRBD1. Sequenced here: peripheral blood, sampled on day 0 of AZD1222 vaccination. CDR3 sequence reads: CASSRLGQLNEKLFF. The CDR3 nucleotides are TGCGCCAGCAGCAGATTGGGACAGCTAAATGAAAAACTGTTTTTT.